This T cell receptor (beta chain) was observed in a study of beta chain features in type 1 diabetes. Regarding the study as a whole: Moderately but significantly shorter TCRB CDR3s were found in Type 1 diabetes patients in all four CD4+ subsets.

Every isolated RNA sample was fully reverse transcribed, so sequencing captured expressed TCRB transcripts. Measured with immunoSEQ multiplex PCR; TCRdb has only the in-frame clones, and not every one. The data contain hundreds of thousands of clones, about 70% of them singletons. Germline V CDR1 and CDR2: GTSNPN, SVGIG (reference sequence). This CDR3 spans 13 amino acids. The V and J ends lost 7 bases and 3 bases respectively, with 15 bases between them. As regards this clone: Its antigen is undetermined.

The gene calls are TRBV30 and TRBJ1-1; weak D call: TRBD1 (6 bases). The sample consisted of naive CD4+ T cells from blood. The source of this sequence is a man aged 30 to 39 in good health. Here the CDR3 reads CASNREGDTEAFF. Here the CDR3 DNA reads TGTGCCTCTAACAGGGAGGGGGACACTGAAGCTTTCTTT.